This T cell receptor beta chain comes out of a study of blood T cell repertoires in COVID-19. Study context: COVID-19 samples collected from the United States, Italy and Spain covered acute and convalescent phases.

The CDR3 loop spans 13 amino acids. V was shortened by 0 bases and J by 6 bases, with 7 bases between the two germline ends. CDR1 and CDR2 from the germline V gene are SGDLS and YYNGEE. Per the original methods: Quantification of nucleated cells was approximated via reference gene primer amplification. Profiled with immunoSEQ multiplex PCR; TCRdb holds only in-frame clones, not every one. D and trimming come from the DNA, and the V and J calls and clone size come from that table. The sample has tens of thousands of clones, 75% to 85% seen once. This receptor was obtained from an elderly woman with acute or convalescent COVID-19. The sequenced sample consisted of peripheral blood. V usage is TRBV9 and J usage is TRBJ2-1; D is undetermined. The CDR3 protein is CASSVAFSNEQFF. CDR3 coding DNA: TGTGCCAGCAGCGTAGCGTTTTCCAATGAGCAGTTCTTC.